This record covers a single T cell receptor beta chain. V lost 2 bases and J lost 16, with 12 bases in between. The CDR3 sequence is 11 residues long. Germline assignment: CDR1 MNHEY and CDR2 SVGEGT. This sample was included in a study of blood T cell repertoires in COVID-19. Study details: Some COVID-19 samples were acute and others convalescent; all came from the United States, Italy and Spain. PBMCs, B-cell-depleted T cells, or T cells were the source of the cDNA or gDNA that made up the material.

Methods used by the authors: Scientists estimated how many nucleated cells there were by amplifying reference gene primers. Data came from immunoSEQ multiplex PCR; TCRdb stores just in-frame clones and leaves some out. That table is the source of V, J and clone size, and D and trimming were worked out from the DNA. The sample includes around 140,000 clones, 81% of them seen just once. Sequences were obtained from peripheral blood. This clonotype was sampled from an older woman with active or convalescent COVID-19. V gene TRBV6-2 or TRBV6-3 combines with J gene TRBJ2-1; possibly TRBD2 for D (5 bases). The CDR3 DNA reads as TGTGCCAGCAGTTACCCGGGGTCTCAATTCTTC. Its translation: CASSYPGSQFF.